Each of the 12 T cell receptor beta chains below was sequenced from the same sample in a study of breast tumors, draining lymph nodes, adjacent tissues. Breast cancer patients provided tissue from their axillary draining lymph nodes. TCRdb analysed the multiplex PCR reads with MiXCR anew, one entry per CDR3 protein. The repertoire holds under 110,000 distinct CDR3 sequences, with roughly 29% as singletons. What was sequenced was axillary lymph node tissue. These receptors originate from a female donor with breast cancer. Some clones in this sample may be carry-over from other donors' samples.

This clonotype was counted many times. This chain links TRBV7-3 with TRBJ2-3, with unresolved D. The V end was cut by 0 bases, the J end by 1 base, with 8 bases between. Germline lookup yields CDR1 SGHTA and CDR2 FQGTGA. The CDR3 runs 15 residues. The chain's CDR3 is CASSLTQLGTDTQYF. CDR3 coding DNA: TGTGCCAGCAGCTTAACACAGCTAGGCACAGATACGCAGTATTTT. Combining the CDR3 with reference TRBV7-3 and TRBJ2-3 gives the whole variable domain GAGVSQTPSNKVTEKGKYVELRCDPISGHTALYWYRQSLGQGPEFLIYFQGTGAADDSGLPNDRFFAVRPEGSVSTLKIQRTERGDSAVYLCASSLTQLGTDTQYFGPGTRLTVL.

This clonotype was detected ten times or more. Written as DNA, the CDR3 is TGTGCCAGCAGCTTAGCGCTTGCGGGAACTACCTACAATGAGCAGTTCTTC. It translates to CASSLALAGTTYNEQFF. The V and J genes are TRBV7-8 and TRBJ2-1; D is perhaps TRBD2 (6 bases). CDR1 is SGHVS and CDR2 is FQNEAQ in the germline V gene. V lost 0 bases and J lost 2, with 14 bases in between. This CDR3 has 17 amino acids.

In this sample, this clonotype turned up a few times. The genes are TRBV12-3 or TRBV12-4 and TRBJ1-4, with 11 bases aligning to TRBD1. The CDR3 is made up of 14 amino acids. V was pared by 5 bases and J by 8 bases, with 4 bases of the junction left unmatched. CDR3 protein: CASSRTGGGEKLFF. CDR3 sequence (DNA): TGTGCCAGCAGTCGGACAGGGGGCGGCGAAAAACTGTTTTTT.

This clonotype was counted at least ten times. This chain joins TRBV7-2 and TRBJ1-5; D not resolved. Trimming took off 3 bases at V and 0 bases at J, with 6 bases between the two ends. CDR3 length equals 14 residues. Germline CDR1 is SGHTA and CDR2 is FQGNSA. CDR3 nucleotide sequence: TGTGCCAGCAGCTTCTATCATAGCAATCAGCCCCAGCATTTT. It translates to CASSFYHSNQPQHF.

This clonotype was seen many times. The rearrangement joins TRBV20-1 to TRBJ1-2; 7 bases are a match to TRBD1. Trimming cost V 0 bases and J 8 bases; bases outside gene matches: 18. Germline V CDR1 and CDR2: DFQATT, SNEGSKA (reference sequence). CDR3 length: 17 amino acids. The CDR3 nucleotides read TGCAGTGCTAGAGATGCCCAGGGGGGCGGGGGGCGTCGAGGCTACACCTTC. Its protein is CSARDAQGGGGRRGYTF.

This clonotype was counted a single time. The chain's CDR3 is CASSEGLAGTSYNEQFF. CDR3 sequence (DNA): TGTGCCAGCAGCGAAGGACTAGCGGGAACCTCCTACAATGAGCAGTTCTTC. The rearrangement uses TRBV7-9 and TRBJ2-1, with 12 bases fitting TRBD2. The CDR3 extends over 17 amino acids. CDR1 SEHNR and CDR2 FQNEAQ come from the germline V gene (reference sequence). V was clipped by 5 bases and J by 0 bases; unmatched bases: 5.

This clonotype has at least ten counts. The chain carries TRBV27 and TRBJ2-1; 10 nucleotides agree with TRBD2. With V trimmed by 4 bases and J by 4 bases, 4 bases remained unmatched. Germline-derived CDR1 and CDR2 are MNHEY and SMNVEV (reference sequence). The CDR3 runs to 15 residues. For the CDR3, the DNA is TGTGCCAGCAGTTCTCGGACTAGCGGATACAATGAGCAGTTCTTC. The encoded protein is CASSSRTSGYNEQFF.

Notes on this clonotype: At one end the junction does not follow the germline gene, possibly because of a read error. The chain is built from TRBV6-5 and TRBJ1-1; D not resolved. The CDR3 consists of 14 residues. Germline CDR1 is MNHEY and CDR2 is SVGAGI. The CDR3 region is CASSHSPGNTEAFF. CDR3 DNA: TGTGCCAGCAGTCACTCGCCGGGGAACACTGAAGCTTTCTTT.

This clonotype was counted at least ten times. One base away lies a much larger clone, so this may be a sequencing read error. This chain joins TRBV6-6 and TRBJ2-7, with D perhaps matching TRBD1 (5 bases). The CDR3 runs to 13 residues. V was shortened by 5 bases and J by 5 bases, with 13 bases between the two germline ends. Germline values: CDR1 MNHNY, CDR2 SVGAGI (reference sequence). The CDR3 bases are TGTGCCAGCAGTCAGCTGGGGCAGAACGAGCAGTACTTC. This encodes CASSQLGQNEQYF.

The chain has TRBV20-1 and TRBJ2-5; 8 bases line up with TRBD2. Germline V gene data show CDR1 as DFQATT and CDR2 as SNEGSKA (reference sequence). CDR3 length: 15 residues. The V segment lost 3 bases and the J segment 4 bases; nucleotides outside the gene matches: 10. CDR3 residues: CSARGAGEVPETQYF. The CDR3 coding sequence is TGCAGTGCTAGGGGAGCGGGGGAGGTCCCAGAGACCCAGTACTTC.

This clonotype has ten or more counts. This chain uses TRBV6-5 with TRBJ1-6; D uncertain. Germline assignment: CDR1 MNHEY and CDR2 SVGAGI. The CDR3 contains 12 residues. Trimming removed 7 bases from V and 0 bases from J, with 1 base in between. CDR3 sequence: CASTSYNSPLHF. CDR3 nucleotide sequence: TGTGCCAGCACCTCCTATAATTCACCCCTCCACTTT.

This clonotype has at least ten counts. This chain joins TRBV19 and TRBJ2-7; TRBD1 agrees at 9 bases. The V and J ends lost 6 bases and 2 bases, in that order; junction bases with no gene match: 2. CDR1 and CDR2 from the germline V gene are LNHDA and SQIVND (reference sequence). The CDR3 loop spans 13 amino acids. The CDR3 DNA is TGTGCCAGTAGCCGGGACAGGGCCTACGAGCAGTACTTC. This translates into CASSRDRAYEQYF.